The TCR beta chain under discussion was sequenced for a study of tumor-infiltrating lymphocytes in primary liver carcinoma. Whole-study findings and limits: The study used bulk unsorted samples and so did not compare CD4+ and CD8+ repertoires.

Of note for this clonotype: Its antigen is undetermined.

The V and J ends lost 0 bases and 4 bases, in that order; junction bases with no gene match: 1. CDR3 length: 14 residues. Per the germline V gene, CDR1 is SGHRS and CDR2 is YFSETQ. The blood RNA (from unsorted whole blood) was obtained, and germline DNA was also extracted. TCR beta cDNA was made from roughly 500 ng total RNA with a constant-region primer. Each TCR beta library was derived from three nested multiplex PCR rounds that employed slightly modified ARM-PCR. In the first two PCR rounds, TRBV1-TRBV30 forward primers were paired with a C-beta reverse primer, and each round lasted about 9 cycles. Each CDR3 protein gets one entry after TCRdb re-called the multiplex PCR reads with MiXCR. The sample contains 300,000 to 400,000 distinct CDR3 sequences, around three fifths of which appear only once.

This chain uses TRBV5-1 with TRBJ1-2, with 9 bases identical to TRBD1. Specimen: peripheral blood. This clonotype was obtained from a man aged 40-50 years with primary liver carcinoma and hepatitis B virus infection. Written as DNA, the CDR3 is TGCGCCAGCAGCTTGGGGGACAGGGCCTATGGCTACACCTTC. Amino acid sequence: CASSLGDRAYGYTF.